This T cell receptor beta chain was retrieved from a study of T cells in localized non-small cell lung cancer. V shed 4 bases and J shed 2 bases, with 10 bases lying between them. The CDR3 loop spans 13 amino acids. Germline CDR1 reads SQVTM; CDR2 reads ANQGSEA. In the case of this clone: What it binds is unknown.

Study observations and caveats: Researchers found a median approximately 60 of the top 100 tumor clones in adjacent lung. Heterogeneity within the tumor remains possible, as just one region underwent sequencing. In the blood, greater T cell density corresponded to longer overall survival. Uninvolved adjacent lung showed higher T cell clonality than tumor.

Clones were read by immunoSEQ multiplex PCR, and TCRdb kept only the in-frame ones, dropping some. Here the sample spans roughly 38,000 clones, 80% to 90% being singletons. The genes are TRBV29-1 and TRBJ2-3; D perhaps matches TRBD2 (5 bases). The sequence was obtained from a woman aged 35-70 years with stage I lung adenocarcinoma. The specimen comprised peripheral blood, sampled before any cancer treatment. The CDR3 here is CSVVRGSTDTQYF. CDR3 DNA: TGCAGCGTTGTTCGCGGGTCCACAGATACGCAGTATTTT.